The T cell receptor (beta chain) under discussion was sequenced for a study of blood T cell repertoires in COVID-19. Across under 25 US areas, participants ranged in age from about 18 to 90 years. Generated by immunoSEQ multiplex PCR, the TCRdb table keeps only in-frame clones and is missing some. The sample carries just over 300,000 clones, nearly 90% recorded once. V shed 1 base and J shed 5 bases, with 6 bases lying between them. The CDR3 length is 13 residues. Looked up from germline, CDR1 is MDHEN and CDR2 is SYDVKM. The gene calls are TRBV28 and TRBJ2-1; possibly TRBD2 for D (5 bases). Sequencing input: PBMCs or T cells enriched from blood (not recorded which). The clonotype originates from a young woman with acute COVID-19. CDR3 loop: CASSLSSHNEQFF. CDR3 nucleotides: TGTGCCAGCAGTTTATCTAGCCACAATGAGCAGTTCTTC.